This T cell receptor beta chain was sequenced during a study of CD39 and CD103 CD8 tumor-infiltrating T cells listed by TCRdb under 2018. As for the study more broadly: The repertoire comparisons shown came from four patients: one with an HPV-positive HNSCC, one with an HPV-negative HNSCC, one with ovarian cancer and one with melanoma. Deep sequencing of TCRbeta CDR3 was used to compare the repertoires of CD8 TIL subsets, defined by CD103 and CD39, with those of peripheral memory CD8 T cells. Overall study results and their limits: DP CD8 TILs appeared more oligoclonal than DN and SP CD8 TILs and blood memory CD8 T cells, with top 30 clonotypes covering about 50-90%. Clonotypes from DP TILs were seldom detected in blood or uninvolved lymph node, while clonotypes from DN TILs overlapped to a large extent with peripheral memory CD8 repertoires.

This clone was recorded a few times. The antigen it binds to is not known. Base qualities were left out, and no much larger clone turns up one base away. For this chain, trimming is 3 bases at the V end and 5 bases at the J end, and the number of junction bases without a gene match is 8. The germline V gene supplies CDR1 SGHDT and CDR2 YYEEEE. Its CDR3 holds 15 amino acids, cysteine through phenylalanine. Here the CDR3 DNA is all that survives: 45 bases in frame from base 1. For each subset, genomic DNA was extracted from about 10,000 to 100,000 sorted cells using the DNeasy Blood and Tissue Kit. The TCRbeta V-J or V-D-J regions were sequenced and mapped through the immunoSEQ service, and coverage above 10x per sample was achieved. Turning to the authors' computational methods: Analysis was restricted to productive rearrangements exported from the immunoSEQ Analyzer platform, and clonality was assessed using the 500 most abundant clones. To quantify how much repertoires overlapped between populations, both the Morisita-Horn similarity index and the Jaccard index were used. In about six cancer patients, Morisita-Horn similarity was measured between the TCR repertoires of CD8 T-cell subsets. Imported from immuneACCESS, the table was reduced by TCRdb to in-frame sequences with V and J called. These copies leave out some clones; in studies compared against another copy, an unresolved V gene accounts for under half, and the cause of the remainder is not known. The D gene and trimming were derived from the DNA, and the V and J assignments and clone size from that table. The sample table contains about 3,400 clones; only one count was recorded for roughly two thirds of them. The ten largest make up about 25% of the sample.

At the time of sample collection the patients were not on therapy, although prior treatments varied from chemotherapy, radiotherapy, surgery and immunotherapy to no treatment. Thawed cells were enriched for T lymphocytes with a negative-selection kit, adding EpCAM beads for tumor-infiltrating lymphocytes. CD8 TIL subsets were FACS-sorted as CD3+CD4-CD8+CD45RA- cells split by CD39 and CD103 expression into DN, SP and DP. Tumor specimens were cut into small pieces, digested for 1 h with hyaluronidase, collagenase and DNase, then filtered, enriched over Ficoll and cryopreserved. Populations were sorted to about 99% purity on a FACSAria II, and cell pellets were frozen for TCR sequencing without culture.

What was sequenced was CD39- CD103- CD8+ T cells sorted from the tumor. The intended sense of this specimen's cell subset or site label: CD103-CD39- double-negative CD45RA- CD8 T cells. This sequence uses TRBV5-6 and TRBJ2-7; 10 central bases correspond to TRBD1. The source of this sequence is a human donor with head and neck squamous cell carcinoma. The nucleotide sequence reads TGTGCCAGCAGCTCCGGGACAGGGGCATTCAACGAGCAGTACTTC. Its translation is CASSSGTGAFNEQYF.